This passage covers 21 T cell receptor beta chains from one sample sequenced in a study of blood T cell repertoires in COVID-19. TCRdb's copy holds only in-frame clones and misses some; the assay was immunoSEQ multiplex PCR. This repertoire shows some 130,000 clones, about 87% found once; its top ten account for over 2%. The sequencing sample was made of peripheral blood. The receptors were gathered from a man over 45 with active COVID-19.

The gene calls are TRBV18 and TRBJ1-1, with a weak D call TRBD1 (6 bases). CDR3 size: 14 residues. Germline CDR1 is KGHSH and CDR2 is LQKENI. V was shortened by 2 bases and J by 1 base, with 8 bases between the two germline ends. This chain's CDR3 is CASSPGQQNTEAFF. The CDR3 DNA is TGTGCCAGCTCACCAGGACAGCAGAACACTGAAGCTTTCTTT.

V gene TRBV9 combines with J gene TRBJ1-5, with D unclear. Between the trimmed V and J ends, which lost 4 bases and 2 bases, there was a span of 19 bases. Germline V gene sequence: CDR1 SGDLS, CDR2 YYNGEE. The CDR3 is 17 amino acids. The CDR3 DNA reads TGTGCCAGCAGCTCCGTGAAACCGGGTTTACGCAATCAGCCCCAGCATTTT. Its protein is CASSSVKPGLRNQPQHF.

The chain uses TRBV2 and TRBJ1-1; 8 bases map to TRBD1. Germline CDR1 and CDR2: SNHLY and FYNNEI. The CDR3 has 12 amino acids. The trim removed 7 bases at V and 4 bases at J, leaving 2 bases unmatched. Written as DNA, the CDR3 is TGTGCCAGCATCGGACAGGGCACTGAAGCTTTCTTT. This gives the protein CASIGQGTEAFF.

V gene TRBV19 combines with J gene TRBJ1-5; TRBD1 agrees at 7 bases. The CDR3 contains 14 residues. V was pared by 3 bases and J by 6 bases, with 5 bases of the junction left unmatched. The V gene's germline CDR1 is LNHDA and CDR2 SQIVND (reference sequence). Here the CDR3 reads CASSIDRASQPQHF. As DNA, the CDR3 is TGTGCCAGTAGTATCGACAGGGCCAGTCAGCCCCAGCATTTT.

The chain uses TRBV6-5 and TRBJ2-1; possibly TRBD2 for D (5 bases). The CDR3 extends over 15 amino acids. Trimming took off 8 bases at V and 15 bases at J, with 29 bases between the two ends. CDR1 is MNHEY and CDR2 is SVGAGI in the germline V gene. CDR3 nucleotide sequence: TGTGCCAGCTTACTTCAACCAACTGGACTTTCTAGTCTGTTCTTC. This gives the protein CASLLQPTGLSSLFF.

The chain combines TRBV19 with TRBJ2-7, with 7 nucleotides matching TRBD1. J lost 1 base, V lost 5 bases, and 5 bases had no gene match. The length of the CDR3 is 14 residues. The germline V gene encodes CDR1 LNHDA and CDR2 SQIVND (reference sequence). CDR3 protein: CASSPRDSSYEQYF. In nucleotides, the CDR3 is TGTGCCAGTAGTCCCCGGGACAGTTCCTACGAGCAGTACTTC.

The chain couples TRBV9 to TRBJ2-5; no reliable D call. The CDR3 is made up of 14 amino acids. V was pared by 0 bases and J by 2 bases, with 8 bases between. Germline-derived CDR1 and CDR2 are SGDLS and YYNGEE. The CDR3 sequence: CASSVALVQETQYF. The CDR3 nucleotides are TGTGCCAGCAGCGTAGCACTGGTACAAGAGACCCAGTACTTC.

The chain recombines TRBV10-3 with TRBJ1-3; 7 nucleotides align to TRBD1. This CDR3 is 15 amino acids long. After removal of 2 bases from V and 1 base from J, the junction contained 2 bases not matched to a gene. CDR1 ENHRY and CDR2 SYGVKD come from the germline V gene. CDR3 sequence: CAISEGTVSGNTIYF. In DNA form, the CDR3 reads TGTGCCATCAGTGAGGGGACAGTGTCTGGAAACACCATATATTTT.

This rearrangement joins TRBV7-2 to TRBJ2-1, with unresolved D. Trimming took 3 bases from V and 3 from J, leaving 18 bases between them. Germline V gene data show CDR1 as SGHTA and CDR2 as FQGNSA. The CDR3 extends over 17 amino acids. The CDR3 sequence: CASSLEPGFYGYNEQFF. The DNA of the CDR3 is TGTGCCAGCAGCTTGGAACCAGGATTTTATGGCTACAATGAGCAGTTCTTC.

In its sample, this clone was seen a few times. The chain joins TRBV9 to TRBJ1-5, with 11 nucleotides matching TRBD1. Germline CDR1 reads SGDLS; CDR2 reads YYNGEE. This CDR3 is 16 amino acids long. V shed 1 base and J 6 bases; nucleotides not matched to a gene: 6. The CDR3 loop reads CASSVLWTGGRQPQHF. For the CDR3, the DNA is TGTGCCAGCAGCGTATTATGGACAGGGGGCCGTCAGCCCCAGCATTTT. Full variable domain (outside the CDR3, taken from reference TRBV9 and TRBJ1-5): DSGVTQTPKHLITATGQRVTLRCSPRSGDLSVYWYQQSLDQGLQFLIQYYNGEERAKGNILERFSAQQFPDLHSELNLSSLELGDSALYFCASSVLWTGGRQPQHFGDGTRLSIL.

This clone was seen just once. J is TRBJ2-2 and V is TRBV4-1; the D gene is possibly TRBD1 (5 bases). The V and J ends lost 6 bases and 0 bases respectively, with 8 bases between them. The CDR3 spans 14 residues. Germline lookup yields CDR1 MGHRA and CDR2 YSYEKL. The CDR3 DNA reads as TGCGCCAGCAGAGGGGCGGCGAACACCGGGGAGCTGTTTTTT. Translating it yields CASRGAANTGELFF.

The CDR3 reads CASSPVAGGLTDTQYF. The CDR3 bases are TGTGCCAGCAGCCCCGTAGCGGGGGGGCTCACAGATACGCAGTATTTT. This rearrangement joins TRBV7-2 to TRBJ2-3, with 11 bases aligning to TRBD2. V lost 5 bases, J lost 2 bases, and 6 bases stayed unmatched. The CDR3 is 16 residues long. CDR1 SGHTA and CDR2 FQGNSA come from the germline V gene. Full variable domain (outside the CDR3, taken from reference TRBV7-2 and TRBJ2-3): GAGVSQSPSNKVTEKGKDVELRCDPISGHTALYWYRQSLGQGLEFLIYFQGNSAPDKSGLPSDRFSAERTGGSVSTLTIQRTQQEDSAVYLCASSPVAGGLTDTQYFGPGTRLTVL.

The chain couples TRBV7-2 to TRBJ2-7; tentative D call: TRBD1 (6 bases). The CDR3 totals 17 residues. V dropped 2 bases and J dropped 2 bases, with 19 bases sitting between them. Germline loops: CDR1 SGHTA, CDR2 FQGNSA. CDR3 in amino acids: CASSLPRTERLTYEQYF. The CDR3 DNA follows: TGTGCCAGCAGCTTACCTAGGACAGAAAGACTTACCTACGAGCAGTACTTC.

This chain joins TRBV7-2 and TRBJ2-3, with TRBD2 matching over 11 bases. The CDR3 is made up of 16 amino acids. Germline loops: CDR1 SGHTA, CDR2 FQGNSA. The V and J ends lost 2 bases and 0 bases, in that order; junction bases with no gene match: 1. The CDR3 reads CASSLLAGGSTDTQYF. The CDR3 DNA sequence: TGTGCCAGCAGCTTATTAGCGGGGGGGAGCACAGATACGCAGTATTTT.

The chain uses TRBV19 and TRBJ1-1; a possible D gene is TRBD1 (6 bases). The CDR3 length is 16 residues. V gave up 6 bases and J gave up 1 base, with 18 bases separating them. CDR1 and CDR2 (germline): LNHDA, SQIVND (reference sequence). The CDR3 DNA sequence: TGTGCCAGTAGCGCGACAGGACGGGTATGGAACACTGAAGCTTTCTTT. This sequence encodes CASSATGRVWNTEAFF. The complete variable domain, with remaining parts taken from reference TRBV19 and TRBJ1-1, reads DGGITQSPKYLFRKEGQNVTLSCEQNLNHDAMYWYRQDPGQGLRLIYYSQIVNDFQKGDIAEGYSVSREKKESFPLTVTSAQKNPTAFYLCASSATGRVWNTEAFFGQGTRLTVV.

The V gene is TRBV7-9, the J gene TRBJ1-2; D gene ambiguous. The CDR3 is 16 residues long. Trimming left V 0 bases short and J 3 bases short, with 14 bases between. Per germline, CDR1 SEHNR and CDR2 FQNEAQ (reference sequence). CDR3: CASSLALAEEHYGYTF. As DNA, the CDR3 is TGTGCCAGCAGCTTAGCCCTGGCGGAGGAGCACTATGGCTACACCTTC. Supplemented by reference TRBV7-9 and TRBJ1-2, the full variable domain reads DTGVSQNPRHKITKRGQNVTFRCDPISEHNRLYWYRQTLGQGPEFLTYFQNEAQLEKSRLLSDRFSAERPKGSFSTLEIQRTEQGDSAMYLCASSLALAEEHYGYTFGSGTRLTVV.

The chain's CDR3 is CASSLQVGSNTGELFF. Written as DNA, the CDR3 is TGCGCCAGCAGCCTTCAGGTTGGGTCGAACACCGGGGAGCTGTTTTTT. V is TRBV4-1 and J is TRBJ2-2; D is ambiguous. With 4 bases removed from V and 0 bases from J, the gap between germline ends came to 12 bases. The CDR3 is 16 amino acids. Germline V gives CDR1 MGHRA, CDR2 YSYEKL.

The chain has TRBV7-9 and TRBJ1-1; TRBD1 matches at 7 bases. CDR3 length: 15 residues. Trimming took 5 bases from V and 0 from J; bases not matched to a gene: 6. CDR1 is SEHNR, CDR2 FQNEAQ, per germline (reference sequence). The CDR3 DNA follows: TGTGCCAGCAGCCCGCGGACAGGAATGAACACTGAAGCTTTCTTT. This translates into CASSPRTGMNTEAFF.

The chain couples TRBV21-1 to TRBJ1-4. TRBV21-1 corresponds to a pseudogene. CDR3 length: 14 amino acids. DNA for the CDR3: TGTGCCAGCAGCGGTTCGGGTCAAAATGAAAAACTGTTTTTT. Translation: CASSGSGQNEKLFF.

CDR3 bases: TGTGCCTGGACCCTAGCGGGGGCACCCTACAATGAGCAGTTCTTC. It codes for CAWTLAGAPYNEQFF. The rearrangement uses TRBV30 and TRBJ2-1; 10 nucleotides line up with TRBD2. Germline V lookup: CDR1 GTSNPN, CDR2 SVGIG (reference sequence). J lost 2 bases, V lost 4 bases, and 5 bases had no gene match. CDR3 length equals 15 residues.

This clone was observed once. V usage is TRBV6-2 or TRBV6-3 and J usage is TRBJ1-1, with unresolved D. Germline CDR1 and CDR2: MNHEY and SVGEGT. The CDR3 runs to 14 residues. V was clipped by 7 bases and J by 3 bases, with 15 bases between them. The CDR3 coding sequence is TGTGCCAGCAACCCAAGGGCTAGCTACACTGAAGCTTTCTTT. Encoded protein: CASNPRASYTEAFF.